This entry lists 27 T cell receptor beta chains sequenced from one sample in a study of CXCR3-negative and CXCR3-positive naive CD8 T cells. The TRB libraries of cDNA were built by UMI-labeled 5' RACE. TCRdb reprocessed the 5' RACE reads and stores each CDR3 protein as one record, lacking DNA. The sample has around 140,000 distinct CDR3 sequences; the top ten hold around 0.5%. The sample taken for sequencing was naive CXCR3- CD8+ T cells from blood. Subset described: CD45RO-CCR7+CD27+CD95- naive CD8+ T cells lacking CXCR3 (TNR3-). Receptors originate from a human donor in good health. Some clones in this sample may be carry-over from other donors' samples.

The chain uses TRBV7-6 and TRBJ1-1; absent DNA, TCRdb's TRBD1 call cannot be checked. The germline CDR1 and CDR2 sequences are SGHVS and FNYEAQ. The CDR3 loop spans 15 amino acids. CDR3 region: CASSSLPGSEAEAFF.

The chain uses TRBV15 and TRBJ2-7; TCRdb selects TRBD1, and the lack of DNA leaves this call unchecked. The length of the CDR3 is 15 residues. Germline lookup yields CDR1 LNHNV and CDR2 YYDKDF (reference sequence). The CDR3 loop is CATSPTGASPYEQYF.

The V gene is TRBV4-2, the J gene TRBJ2-5; absent DNA, TCRdb's TRBD1 call cannot be checked. The V gene's germline CDR1 is LGHNA and CDR2 YNFKEQ. The CDR3 covers 16 residues. The CDR3 region is CASSQESGGGAETQYF.

The chain joins TRBV20-1 to TRBJ1-5; there is no DNA to check the TCRdb D call of TRBD1. Germline V gives CDR1 DFQATT, CDR2 SNEGSKA (reference sequence). The CDR3 is 19 amino acids. CDR3 residues: CSARDTASPDVFYNQPQHF.

The chain carries TRBV3-1 and TRBJ2-1. Germline CDR1 LGHDT, CDR2 YNNKEL (reference sequence). CDR3 size: 15 residues. The CDR3 here is CASSQDLTRYNEQFF.

The CDR3 sequence is CASSLPTPNRGPDTQYF. The gene calls are TRBV7-9 and TRBJ2-3; there is no DNA to check the TCRdb D call of TRBD1. The CDR3 runs to 17 residues. Per germline, CDR1 SEHNR and CDR2 FQNEAQ (reference sequence).

The chain uses TRBV7-3 and TRBJ2-1; the D gene TCRdb calls, TRBD1, cannot be checked with no DNA. The CDR3 contains 12 residues. CDR1 is SGHTA, CDR2 FQGTGA, per germline. CDR3 residues: CASSLKQVVQFF.

The chain couples TRBV7-8 to TRBJ2-1. Germline V gene data show CDR1 as SGHVS and CDR2 as FQNEAQ. This CDR3 is 14 amino acids long. CDR3 region: CASSFVGFYNEQFF.

The chain carries TRBV12-3 or TRBV12-4 and TRBJ2-5; the TRBD1 assignment by TCRdb is unverifiable without DNA. The CDR3 contains 15 residues. The CDR3: CASSLGPLFQETQYF.

The rearrangement joins TRBV5-1 to TRBJ1-1. Germline CDR1 is SGHRS and CDR2 is YFSETQ. The CDR3 has 15 amino acids. This CDR3 reads CASSSTVVLNAEAFF.

The chain combines TRBV28 with TRBJ1-5. Germline CDR1 is MDHEN and CDR2 is SYDVKM. This CDR3 has 16 residues. This CDR3 is CASSNTLSESNQPQHF.

This chain uses TRBV9 with TRBJ1-1; TCRdb lists TRBD1, though no DNA is available to test this call. Looked up from germline, CDR1 is SGDLS and CDR2 is YYNGEE. The CDR3 has 15 residues. CDR3 residues: CASSTGVFVGTEAFF.

The V call is TRBV28, the J call TRBJ2-5; TCRdb's assignment of TRBD1 cannot be checked, as there is no DNA. Germline V CDR1 and CDR2: MDHEN, SYDVKM. CDR3 length: 14 amino acids. CDR3 sequence: CASSPGSRGETQYF.

The chain is built from TRBV20-1 and TRBJ2-7; with no DNA, the TCRdb D assignment of TRBD1 cannot be verified. Germline V gene data show CDR1 as DFQATT and CDR2 as SNEGSKA (reference sequence). The CDR3 runs to 13 residues. The CDR3 here is CSARTGTGNEQYF.

The V call is TRBV20-1, the J call TRBJ2-7; TCRdb indicates TRBD2, and absent DNA this call remains unverified. Looked up from germline, CDR1 is DFQATT and CDR2 is SNEGSKA (reference sequence). The CDR3 contains 15 residues. Here the CDR3 reads CSARVAPGGQYEQYF.

V and J are TRBV27 and TRBJ2-3; with no DNA, the TCRdb D assignment of TRBD2 cannot be verified. The CDR3 sequence is 14 residues long. Germline lookup yields CDR1 MNHEY and CDR2 SMNVEV (reference sequence). The CDR3 is CASSLAGGPPKQYF.

The chain employs TRBV7-2 and TRBJ1-4. Germline CDR1 is SGHTA and CDR2 is FQGNSA. The CDR3 runs to 15 residues. CDR3 region: CASSPTAPTNEKLFF.

The chain uses TRBV12-3 or TRBV12-4 and TRBJ2-7; TCRdb names TRBD2, which stays unverified in the absence of DNA. This CDR3 has 12 amino acids. The CDR3 loop reads CASRQGGHEQYF.

The rearrangement uses TRBV2 and TRBJ2-2; the TRBD1 assignment by TCRdb is unverifiable without DNA. Germline loops: CDR1 SNHLY, CDR2 FYNNEI. The CDR3 has 15 amino acids. CDR3 sequence reads: CASSARVAGPRELFF.

V is TRBV12-1 and J is TRBJ2-1; TCRdb's assignment of TRBD2 cannot be checked, as there is no DNA. TRBV12-1 is a pseudogene segment. The CDR3 is made up of 16 amino acids. The CDR3 reads CASSSQRENLYNEQFF.

The chain employs TRBV10-3 and TRBJ2-2. The CDR3 loop spans 12 amino acids. CDR1 and CDR2 from the germline V gene are ENHRY and SYGVKD. CDR3 region: CAITRNTGELFF.

V gene TRBV6-2 or TRBV6-3 combines with J gene TRBJ2-1; absent DNA, TCRdb's TRBD1 call cannot be checked. CDR1 is MNHEY, CDR2 SVGEGT, per germline. The CDR3 spans 17 residues. CDR3 sequence: CASSYSAPTSSYNEQFF.

The rearrangement links TRBV7-8 to TRBJ1-1. Germline V gene sequence: CDR1 SGHVS, CDR2 FQNEAQ. The CDR3 has 18 residues. The CDR3 here is CASSPLGRAMLGYTEAFF.

The CDR3 here is CASSPGNYGYTF. The J gene is TRBJ1-2, the V gene TRBV27; TCRdb calls TRBD1, which cannot be checked without DNA. The CDR3 runs 12 residues. The germline V gene has CDR1 MNHEY and CDR2 SMNVEV (reference sequence).

This CDR3 reads CASRPTSGGIQETQYF. The chain is built from TRBV5-1 and TRBJ2-5; TCRdb picks TRBD2, but there is no DNA to check that call. Germline loops: CDR1 SGHRS, CDR2 YFSETQ. The CDR3 runs 16 residues.

This chain uses TRBV7-9 with TRBJ2-7. The CDR3 is made up of 13 amino acids. The germline V gene has CDR1 SEHNR and CDR2 FQNEAQ (reference sequence). The CDR3 reads CASSLITHYEQYF.

This chain joins TRBV29-1 and TRBJ1-2. The CDR3 sequence is 18 residues long. In germline, CDR1 is SQVTM, CDR2 ANQGSEA. CDR3 amino acids: CSAFGAPSGGLVNYGYTF.